The source of this T cell receptor (beta chain) is a study of T cell changes during pregnancy in multiple sclerosis. The CDR3 spans 14 residues. Germline lookup yields CDR1 SGHTA and CDR2 FQGTGA. Trimming shortened V by 2 bases and J by 4 bases, and 11 bases separated the two germline ends. This table comes from immunoSEQ multiplex PCR, and its TCRdb copy is limited to in-frame clones, with some not included. Of about 75,000 clones in the sample, 85% to 95% were seen once. The receptor was derived from a female donor with multiple sclerosis, enrolled in a pregnancy study. The chain employs TRBV7-3 and TRBJ2-5; D gene ambiguous. This material consisted of CD4+ T cells from peripheral blood mononuclear cells, taken after pregnancy. The CDR3 spells CASSLRGPGETQYF. Written as DNA, the CDR3 is TGTGCCAGCAGCTTACGTGGCCCGGGAGAGACCCAGTACTTC.